The clone carrying this T cell receptor (beta chain) has only a few counts. This sample is part of a study of patients and donors after allogeneic stem cell transplantation. TCRdb independently ran MiXCR on the RT-PCR reads; one entry per CDR3 protein. This table holds 70,000 or so distinct CDR3 sequences, around 27% found once. The germline V gene has CDR1 SNHLY and CDR2 FYNNEI. Deletions cut 5 bases from V and 9 bases from J, with 13 bases between. The CDR3 loop spans 12 amino acids. The sample taken for sequencing was blood, either unsorted or a sorted T cell fraction (not recorded which). The rearrangement uses TRBV2 and TRBJ1-1; D remains unclear. This clonotype originated in a human donor who was either an allogeneic HSCT recipient or a stem cell or donor lymphocyte infusion donor (not recorded which). It is not recorded whose cells these are; they may come from a transplant donor. The CDR3, as DNA: TGTGCCAGCAGTCTCTTGGCTGATAAAGCTTTCTTT. This encodes CASSLLADKAFF. Full variable domain (outside the CDR3, taken from reference TRBV2 and TRBJ1-1): EPEVTQTPSHQVTQMGQEVILRCVPISNHLYFYWYRQILGQKVEFLVSFYNNEISEKSEIFDDQFSVERPDGSNFTLKIRSTKLEDSAMYFCASSLLADKAFFGQGTRLTVV.